The T cell receptor (beta chain) under discussion was sequenced for a study of identifying expanded T cells in peripheral blood. General study results and limits: Across healthy donors, higher total template counts meant significantly greater approximately two-week count variance. Over approximately two and four weeks, about 17 and 20 clones changed, versus 1.2 between replicates.

A remark on this clone: Its antigen remains unidentified.

With V trimmed by 5 bases and J by 4 bases, 6 bases remained unmatched. The germline V gene has CDR1 SGHVS and CDR2 FNYEAQ. The CDR3 sequence is 15 residues long. Measured with immunoSEQ multiplex PCR; TCRdb has only the in-frame clones, and not every one. Of approximately 57,000 clones detected, roughly 87% appear once; the ten largest clones hold approximately 3.8%. V usage is TRBV7-6 and J usage is TRBJ2-1, with TRBD2 identical over 9 bases. The sequence derives from a person between 18 and 69 years old in good health. Source material: blood. The DNA of the CDR3 is TGTGCCAGCAGCCGTAGCGGGAGATCGTACAATGAGCAGTTCTTC. Residues: CASSRSGRSYNEQFF.